The present T cell receptor beta chain was sequenced within a study of T cell changes during pregnancy in multiple sclerosis. Per germline, CDR1 MNHEY and CDR2 SMNVEV (reference sequence). V lost 0 bases and J lost 4; bases outside the gene matches: 9. CDR3 length: 17 residues. The table came from immunoSEQ multiplex PCR; TCRdb's copy has only in-frame clones and leaves some out. This sample has about 31,000 clones; around nine tenths occur once, and the top ten carry 5.5% to 8%. The TCR was taken from a female donor with multiple sclerosis, enrolled in a pregnancy study. Here the sequenced sample was CD8+ T cells from peripheral blood mononuclear cells, taken in the second trimester of pregnancy. The chain uses TRBV27 and TRBJ2-7; TRBD1 agrees at 10 bases. CDR3 nucleotide sequence: TGTGCCAGCAGTTTATCGTTCGGACAGGGGGATTCGTACGAGCAGTACTTC. Amino acids: CASSLSFGQGDSYEQYF.